The clone carrying this TCR beta chain was observed a few times. Its antigen remains unknown. This CDR3 is 15 amino acids long. Germline CDR1 and CDR2: SGHDT and YYEEEE. V lost 0 bases and J 0 bases, leaving 8 bases between the germline ends. At cycle 4 day 1, cycle 7 day 1, and baseline, blood was sampled. This sample was included in a study of OX40 agonist ivuxolimab in advanced cancers. The wider study: Patients were infused with ivuxolimab every 2 weeks at 0.01 to 10 mg/kg.

The protocol was immunoSEQ multiplex PCR, while the TCRdb copy is restricted to in-frame clones and leaves out a portion. The sample includes about 58,000 clones, about 87% of them seen just once. Findings of the study overall: Also present in some nonresponders was a low level of normalized T-cell clonal expansion. Doses of 0.1 to 3.0 mg/kg were accompanied by clonal expansion of CD4+ and CD8+ blood T cells by week 6.

This TCR came from an adult with an advanced solid tumor such as melanoma, head and neck, liver or kidney cancer. V and J are TRBV5-6 and TRBJ2-3, with D perhaps TRBD1 (6 bases). The source was CD4+ or CD8+ T cells sorted from blood, collected in a trial of the OX40 agonist ivuxolimab. The CDR3 reads CASSLGGPSTDTQYF. The CDR3 nucleotides are TGTGCCAGCAGCTTGGGGGGGCCCAGCACAGATACGCAGTATTTT. Supplemented by reference TRBV5-6 and TRBJ2-3, the full variable domain reads DAGVTQSPTHLIKTRGQQVTLRCSPKSGHDTVSWYQQALGQGPQFIFQYYEEEERQRGNFPDRFSGHQFPNYSSELNVNALLLGDSALYLCASSLGGPSTDTQYFGPGTRLTVL.